This T cell receptor beta chain was identified during a study of cytomegalovirus exposure and HLA in healthy donors. General study points: The listing of roughly 160 TCR beta chains classed them as cytomegalovirus-associated.

This clone has only a few counts. Its antigen is unknown. The V and J ends lost 2 bases and 4 bases respectively, with 13 bases between them. The length of the CDR3 is 14 residues. The V gene's germline CDR1 is SGHKS and CDR2 YYEKEE (reference sequence). With 60 Vbeta and 13 Jbeta primers, the PCR was carried out. Repertoires were generated with immunoSEQ multiplex PCR, while TCRdb's copy carries only in-frame clones and drops some. Among 150,000 to 200,000 clones, about 76% were seen once, and the ten largest hold approximately 2.9%. Sequencing input: PBMCs. This sequence originates from a woman aged 35 to 49 in good health and CMV-seropositive. The chain employs TRBV5-5 and TRBJ2-7; no reliable D call. The CDR3 DNA reads TGTGCCAGCAGCTTTAGTTACCCCTATTACGAGCAGTACTTC. Encoded protein: CASSFSYPYYEQYF.